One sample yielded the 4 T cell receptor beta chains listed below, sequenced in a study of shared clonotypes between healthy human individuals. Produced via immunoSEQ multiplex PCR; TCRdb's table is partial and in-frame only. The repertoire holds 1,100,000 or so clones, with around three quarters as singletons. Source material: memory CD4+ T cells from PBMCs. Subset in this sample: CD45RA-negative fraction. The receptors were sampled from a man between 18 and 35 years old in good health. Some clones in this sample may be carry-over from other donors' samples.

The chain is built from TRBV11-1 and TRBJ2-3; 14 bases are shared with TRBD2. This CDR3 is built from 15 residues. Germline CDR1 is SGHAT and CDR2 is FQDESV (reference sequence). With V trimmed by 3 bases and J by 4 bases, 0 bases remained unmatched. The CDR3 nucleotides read TGTGCCAGCAGCTTGACTAGCGGGAGGGCAGATACGCAGTATTTT. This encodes CASSLTSGRADTQYF.

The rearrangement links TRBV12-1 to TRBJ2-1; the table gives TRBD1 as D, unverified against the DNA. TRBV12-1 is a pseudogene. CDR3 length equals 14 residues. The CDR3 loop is CASSSWKTDNEQFF. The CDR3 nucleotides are TGTGCCAGCAGCTCGTGGAAGACAGACAATGAGCAGTTCTTC.

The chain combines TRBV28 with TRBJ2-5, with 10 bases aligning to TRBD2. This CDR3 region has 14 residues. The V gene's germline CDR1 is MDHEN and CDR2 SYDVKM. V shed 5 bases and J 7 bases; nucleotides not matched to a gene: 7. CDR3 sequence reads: CASSGPGLATTQYF. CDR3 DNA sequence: TGTGCCAGCAGTGGTCCGGGACTAGCGACGACCCAGTACTTC.

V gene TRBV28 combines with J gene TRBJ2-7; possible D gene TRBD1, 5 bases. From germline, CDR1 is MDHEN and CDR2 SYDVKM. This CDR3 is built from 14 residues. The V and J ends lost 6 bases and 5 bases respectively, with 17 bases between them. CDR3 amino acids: CASRPQGRRDEQYF. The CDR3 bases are TGTGCCAGCAGGCCTCAGGGAAGGCGAGACGAGCAGTACTTC.